This T cell receptor beta chain was identified in a study of identical twins. CDR3 size: 16 residues. V shed 2 bases and J shed 2 bases, with 12 bases lying between them. The germline CDR1 and CDR2 sequences are MNHNS and SASEGT. Via MiXCR, TCRdb re-called the 5' RACE reads, giving one row per CDR3 protein. The sample has approximately 1.8 million distinct CDR3 sequences; more than 30% are singletons. In its sample, this clonotype was seen once. The TCR was taken from a newborn girl in good health. Sample: cord blood. The genes are TRBV6-1 and TRBJ2-2, with D tentatively TRBD1 (5 bases). In nucleotides, the CDR3 is TGTGCCAGCAGTGAACTAGGGGTAGTTAACACCGGGGAGCTGTTTTTT. This translates into CASSELGVVNTGELFF.